These 18 T cell receptor beta chains share one sample of origin, sequenced in a study of shared clonotypes between healthy human individuals. TCRdb's table, derived via immunoSEQ multiplex PCR, lists solely in-frame clones and lacks some. Of 2 million to 3 million clones in the sample, under 95% are singletons; the top ten hold roughly 0.39%. The specimen was naive CD4+ T cells from PBMCs. The subset here: CD45RA+ positively selected. Source of these receptors: a man aged 18 to 29 in good health. Some clones in this sample may be carry-over from other donors' samples.

V and J are TRBV29-1 and TRBJ2-3, with TRBD2 matching 9 bases. V dropped 7 bases and J dropped 5; count of bases not matched to a gene: 13. CDR1 is SQVTM, CDR2 ANQGSEA, per germline. CDR3 size: 15 residues. The DNA for the CDR3 is TGCAGCGCGAAGGGTGGCGCGGGAGGGGGAGATACGCAGTATTTT. Protein sequence: CSAKGGAGGGDTQYF.

V gene TRBV2 combines with J gene TRBJ2-1, with D unresolved. CDR3 length: 13 amino acids. The germline V gene encodes CDR1 SNHLY and CDR2 FYNNEI. V was clipped by 3 bases and J by 7 bases, with 10 bases between them. The CDR3 loop is CASSDVTPNEQFF. CDR3 coding DNA: TGTGCCAGCAGTGATGTTACCCCAAATGAGCAGTTCTTC.

The rearrangement links TRBV6-5 to TRBJ2-2; D is undetermined. Germline CDR1 MNHEY, CDR2 SVGAGI. The CDR3 totals 16 residues. V was shortened by 4 bases and J by 1 base, with 13 bases between the two germline ends. The CDR3 coding sequence is TGTGCCAGCAGTTCCCCGGTTGGCCAGAACACCGGGGAGCTGTTTTTT. This gives the protein CASSSPVGQNTGELFF.

The chain carries TRBV7-3 and TRBJ2-1, with D perhaps TRBD2 (6 bases). Germline CDR1 reads SGHTA; CDR2 reads FQGTGA. The CDR3 extends over 16 amino acids. Deletions cut 5 bases from V and 1 base from J, with 15 bases between. CDR3 amino acids: CASSLSGRRSYNEQFF. The CDR3, as DNA: TGTGCCAGCAGCCTGTCCGGGAGAAGGTCCTACAATGAGCAGTTCTTC.

In the case of this clone: Different DNA sequences within this sample yield the same CDR3. This chain joins TRBV5-6 and TRBJ1-2; D is undetermined. In germline, CDR1 is SGHDT, CDR2 YYEEEE. This CDR3 region has 13 residues. Trimming took 2 bases from V and 2 from J, leaving 7 bases between them. The CDR3 bases are TGTGCCAGCAGCTTTGGCGGGAACTATGGCTACACCTTC. It encodes CASSFGGNYGYTF.

The chain recombines TRBV29-1 with TRBJ1-3, with D unresolved. The CDR3 is made up of 13 amino acids. Trimming pared 7 bases from V and 2 bases from J, leaving 12 bases between. From germline, CDR1 is SQVTM and CDR2 ANQGSEA. DNA of the CDR3: TGCAGCGCCCGAAGGCCAGCTGGAAACACCATATATTTT. Translation gives CSARRPAGNTIYF.

The chain is built from TRBV19 and TRBJ2-7; D not resolved. V lost 3 bases and J lost 1, with 7 bases in between. Germline assignment: CDR1 LNHDA and CDR2 SQIVND (reference sequence). There are 13 residues in the CDR3. The CDR3 protein is CASSMGRSYEQYF. CDR3 DNA sequence: TGTGCCAGTAGTATGGGCAGGTCCTACGAGCAGTACTTC.

The J gene is TRBJ1-2, the V gene TRBV6-1; D unclear. The CDR3 spans 15 residues. Trimming cost V 4 bases and J 4 bases, with 16 bases left between them. CDR1 and CDR2 (germline): MNHNS, SASEGT. CDR3 bases: TGTGCCAGCAGTGTCGAACAGCTACCCCTCTATGGCTACACCTTC. Translated, it gives CASSVEQLPLYGYTF.

This clone was seen once. The J gene is TRBJ2-7, the V gene TRBV9; 8 bases align to TRBD2. CDR3 length: 15 residues. V lost 0 bases, J lost 0 bases, and 2 bases stayed unmatched. Germline CDR1 SGDLS, CDR2 YYNGEE. CDR3 DNA sequence: TGTGCCAGCAGCGTAGCTAGCGGGTTCTCCTACGAGCAGTACTTC. This translates into CASSVASGFSYEQYF.

Remarks on this clone: Other DNA sequences in this sample translate to the same CDR3. The rearrangement uses TRBV5-1 and TRBJ2-7, with a possible D match to TRBD2 (5 bases). V lost 3 bases, J lost 2 bases, and 12 bases lay in between. Germline values: CDR1 SGHRS, CDR2 YFSETQ. There are 14 residues in the CDR3. CDR3 in amino acids: CASSSAGGPYEQYF. In DNA, the CDR3 is TGCGCCAGCAGCTCCGCGGGCGGACCCTACGAGCAGTACTTC. Complete variable domain (other parts from reference TRBV5-1 and TRBJ2-7): KAGVTQTPRYLIKTRGQQVTLSCSPISGHRSVSWYQQTPGQGLQFLFEYFSETQRNKGNFPGRFSGRQFSNSRSEMNVSTLELGDSALYLCASSSAGGPYEQYFGPGTRLTVT.

The chain employs TRBV5-1 and TRBJ2-5, with D tentatively TRBD1 or TRBD2 (5 bases each). This CDR3 has 15 residues. V was cut by 4 bases and J by 5 bases, with 18 bases left in between. Germline loops: CDR1 SGHRS, CDR2 YFSETQ. CDR3 loop: CASSLLRGQGETQYF. CDR3 coding DNA: TGCGCCAGCAGCCTGCTTCGGGGCCAGGGCGAGACCCAGTACTTC.

J is TRBJ1-2 and V is TRBV5-3; D uncertain. TRBV5-3 falls under the ORF class, with uncertain function. This CDR3 is 14 amino acids long. V dropped 8 bases and J dropped 4 bases, with 18 bases sitting between them. The CDR3 spells CASSIGGTLYGYTF. The CDR3 nucleotides are TGTGCCAGCAGCATAGGCGGAACCCTCTATGGCTACACCTTC.

The genes are TRBV7-2 and TRBJ2-1; D possibly corresponds to TRBD2 (6 bases). Trimming stripped 1 base from V and 5 bases from J, with 9 bases between. CDR1 is SGHTA and CDR2 is FQGNSA in the germline V gene. The CDR3 totals 14 residues. The CDR3 DNA follows: TGTGCCAGCAGCTTAGGGGGACTTAACAATGAGCAGTTCTTC. Its translation: CASSLGGLNNEQFF.

The chain joins TRBV5-1 to TRBJ2-7, with TRBD2 identical over 7 bases. Germline loops: CDR1 SGHRS, CDR2 YFSETQ. The J segment lost 4 bases and the V segment lost 3 bases, leaving 7 bases of the junction unmatched. CDR3 length equals 14 residues. The CDR3 spells CASSSASGAYEQYF. In nucleotides, the CDR3 is TGCGCCAGCAGCTCTGCTAGCGGAGCTTACGAGCAGTACTTC.

J is TRBJ2-5 and V is TRBV5-1, with 16 bases that match TRBD2. The CDR3 contains 19 residues. V gave up 1 base and J gave up 5 bases; unmatched junction bases: 11. Per germline, CDR1 SGHRS and CDR2 YFSETQ. The CDR3: CASSLTRGTSGRAWETQYF. CDR3 nucleotide sequence: TGCGCCAGCAGCTTGACCCGTGGGACTAGCGGGAGGGCCTGGGAGACCCAGTACTTC.

On this clone: Other DNA sequences in the same sample also yield this CDR3. The V and J genes are TRBV4-2 and TRBJ2-5; 9 nucleotides match TRBD1. The CDR3 has 14 amino acids. Germline loops: CDR1 LGHNA, CDR2 YNFKEQ. The V segment lost 3 bases and the J segment 5 bases; nucleotides outside the gene matches: 4. The CDR3 is CASSQGQGRETQYF. DNA for the CDR3: TGTGCCAGCAGCCAGGGACAGGGACGGGAGACCCAGTACTTC.

This clone has a single count. The chain carries TRBV6-5 and TRBJ2-1; perhaps D is TRBD1 or TRBD2 (7 bases each). The V end lost 0 bases, the J end lost 6 bases, and 15 bases lay between the germline ends. This CDR3 has 16 amino acids. The germline CDR1 and CDR2 sequences are MNHEY and SVGAGI. The CDR3 coding sequence is TGTGCCAGCAGTTACTCGACCAGGGGGGGACGCAATGAGCAGTTCTTC. Protein product: CASSYSTRGGRNEQFF.

The chain recombines TRBV27 with TRBJ2-1; 13 bases agree with TRBD2. The J segment lost 4 bases and the V segment lost 4 bases, leaving 4 bases of the junction unmatched. The CDR3 is 16 residues long. Germline CDR1 MNHEY, CDR2 SMNVEV (reference sequence). For the CDR3, the DNA is TGTGCCAGCAGTTCAGGACTAGCGGGAGCTTACAATGAGCAGTTCTTC. The encoded protein is CASSSGLAGAYNEQFF.